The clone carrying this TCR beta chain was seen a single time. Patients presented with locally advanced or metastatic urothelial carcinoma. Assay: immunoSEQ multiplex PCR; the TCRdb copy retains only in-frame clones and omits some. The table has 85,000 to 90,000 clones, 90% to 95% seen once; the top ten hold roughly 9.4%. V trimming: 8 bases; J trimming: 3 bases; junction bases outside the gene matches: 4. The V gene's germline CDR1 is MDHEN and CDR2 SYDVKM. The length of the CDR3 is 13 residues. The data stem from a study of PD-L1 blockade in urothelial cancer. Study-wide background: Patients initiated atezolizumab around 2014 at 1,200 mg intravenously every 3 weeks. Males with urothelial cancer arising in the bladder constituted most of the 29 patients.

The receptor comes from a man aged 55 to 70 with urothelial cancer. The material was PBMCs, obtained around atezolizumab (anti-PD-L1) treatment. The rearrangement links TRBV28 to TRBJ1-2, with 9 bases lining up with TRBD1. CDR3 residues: CASGTGLDYGYTF. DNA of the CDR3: TGTGCCAGCGGGACAGGGCTTGACTATGGCTACACCTTC.